These 18 T cell receptor beta chains were all obtained from the same sample, sequenced in a study of blood T cell repertoires in COVID-19. TCRdb's table, derived via immunoSEQ multiplex PCR, lists solely in-frame clones and lacks some. This table holds more than 10,000 clones, 80% to 90% found once. Sequences were obtained from peripheral blood. Every receptor here comes from a human donor in a cohort sampled during active COVID-19.

The chain links TRBV14 to TRBJ2-7, with 11 bases matching TRBD1. Germline lookup yields CDR1 SGHDN and CDR2 FVKESK. V gave up 4 bases and J gave up 2 bases; unmatched junction bases: 7. There are 16 residues in the CDR3. CDR3 protein: CASSRGQGAETYEQYF. Here the CDR3 DNA reads TGTGCCAGCAGCCGAGGACAGGGGGCGGAAACCTACGAGCAGTACTTC.

The chain joins TRBV2 to TRBJ1-2; D is unclear. This CDR3 is built from 13 residues. The V gene lost 8 bases and the J gene lost 0 bases, with 10 bases spanning the gap. Germline CDR1 SNHLY, CDR2 FYNNEI. The CDR3 DNA sequence: TGTGCCAGCTCTCGAGATACTAACTATGGCTACACCTTC. This translates into CASSRDTNYGYTF.

V gene TRBV27 combines with J gene TRBJ2-1, with a possible D match to TRBD1 (6 bases). This CDR3 spans 15 amino acids. Germline V gives CDR1 MNHEY, CDR2 SMNVEV (reference sequence). The V gene lost 2 bases and the J gene lost 3 bases, with 11 bases spanning the gap. CDR3 DNA: TGTGCCAGCAGTTTACAGGGGCGACTCTACAATGAGCAGTTCTTC. This sequence encodes CASSLQGRLYNEQFF.

This sequence joins TRBV7-7 and TRBJ2-1; 7 positions agree with TRBD2. The CDR3 is made up of 15 amino acids. Germline V gives CDR1 SSHAT, CDR2 FNYEAQ (reference sequence). With V trimmed by 4 bases and J by 0 bases, 3 bases remained unmatched. CDR3 region: CASSSGGSSYNEQFF. In DNA form, the CDR3 reads TGTGCCAGCAGCTCCGGGGGGAGCTCCTACAATGAGCAGTTCTTC.

This sequence joins TRBV24-1 and TRBJ2-7; 10 bases agree with TRBD1. The CDR3 covers 15 residues. V lost 4 bases and J lost 2; bases outside the gene matches: 4. Looked up from germline, CDR1 is KGHDR and CDR2 is SFDVKD. CDR3 sequence (DNA): TGTGCCACCAGTGACCGAGGGACAGGGGCCTACGAGCAGTACTTC. The encoded protein is CATSDRGTGAYEQYF.

The gene calls are TRBV7-3 and TRBJ2-1; no clear D gene. CDR1 and CDR2 from the germline V gene are SGHTA and FQGTGA. Trimming removed 3 bases at V and 0 bases at J, with 9 bases between. The CDR3 sequence is 15 residues long. The CDR3 nucleotides read TGTGCCAGCAGCTTCACTGCTTCCTCCTACAATGAGCAGTTCTTC. It encodes CASSFTASSYNEQFF. The full variable domain, its missing parts supplied by reference TRBV7-3 and TRBJ2-1, is GAGVSQTPSNKVTEKGKYVELRCDPISGHTALYWYRQSLGQGPEFLIYFQGTGAADDSGLPNDRFFAVRPEGSVSTLKIQRTERGDSAVYLCASSFTASSYNEQFFGPGTRLTVL.

The chain combines TRBV2 with TRBJ2-3, with 9 bases aligning to TRBD1. Germline lookup yields CDR1 SNHLY and CDR2 FYNNEI. J gave up 2 bases and V 8 bases, and 2 bases lay outside the gene matches. This CDR3 spans 13 amino acids. The CDR3 DNA is TGTGCCAGCCGGGACAGGGTCACAGATACGCAGTATTTT. It specifies CASRDRVTDTQYF.

The V and J genes are TRBV4-1 and TRBJ1-4; possible D gene TRBD1, 6 bases. The CDR3 spans 12 residues. Germline V gene lookup returns CDR1 MGHRA and CDR2 YSYEKL. Trimming cost V 7 bases and J 8 bases, with 11 bases left between them. CDR3: CASKGVGEKLFF. CDR3 in DNA: TGCGCCAGCAAGGGGGTGGGCGAAAAACTGTTTTTT.

The chain joins TRBV4-1 to TRBJ2-7; 7 bases map to TRBD2. The CDR3 consists of 14 residues. Germline CDR1 reads MGHRA; CDR2 reads YSYEKL. V lost 4 bases and J lost 7; bases outside the gene matches: 10. This CDR3 is CASSRDYRAEEQYF. In DNA form, the CDR3 reads TGCGCCAGCAGCCGGGACTACCGTGCGGAGGAGCAGTACTTC.

The chain joins TRBV18 to TRBJ1-2; D gene unclear. Trimming shortened V by 3 bases and J by 4 bases, and 12 bases separated the two germline ends. The CDR3 is made up of 14 amino acids. The V gene's germline CDR1 is KGHSH and CDR2 LQKENI. CDR3 coding DNA: TGTGCCAGCTCACCCACCGGGAAGGGCTATGGCTACACCTTC. Encoded protein: CASSPTGKGYGYTF.

By share, this clone counts as medium-sized. This chain connects TRBV9 to TRBJ1-2; no reliable D call. Germline V lookup: CDR1 SGDLS, CDR2 YYNGEE. This CDR3 is 14 amino acids long. V was cut by 3 bases and J by 0 bases, with 9 bases left in between. The CDR3 DNA reads as TGTGCCAGCAGCGAGGACGGGGCTAACTATGGCTACACCTTC. Translation: CASSEDGANYGYTF. The whole variable domain, remainder taken from reference TRBV9 and TRBJ1-2, is DSGVTQTPKHLITATGQRVTLRCSPRSGDLSVYWYQQSLDQGLQFLIQYYNGEERAKGNILERFSAQQFPDLHSELNLSSLELGDSALYFCASSEDGANYGYTFGSGTRLTVV.

The J gene is TRBJ2-5, the V gene TRBV10-3, with TRBD1 identical over 12 bases. With V trimmed by 6 bases and J by 3 bases, 5 bases remained unmatched. Germline lookup yields CDR1 ENHRY and CDR2 SYGVKD. CDR3 size: 15 residues. The CDR3 spells CAIRSGQGAKETQYF. The CDR3 nucleotides read TGTGCCATCAGGTCGGGACAGGGGGCGAAAGAGACCCAGTACTTC.

The chain links TRBV5-4 to TRBJ2-1; D may be TRBD1 (6 bases). CDR3 size: 15 residues. Germline CDR1 is SGHNT and CDR2 is YYREEE (reference sequence). The V and J ends lost 4 bases and 0 bases respectively, with 11 bases between them. DNA of the CDR3: TGTGCCAGCAGCGCCACAGGGCGCTCCTACAATGAGCAGTTCTTC. Translating gives CASSATGRSYNEQFF.

The V call is TRBV18, the J call TRBJ2-5, with 7 bases lining up with TRBD1. The germline V gene encodes CDR1 KGHSH and CDR2 LQKENI. There are 13 residues in the CDR3. Trimming removed 3 bases from V and 3 bases from J; junction bases left unmatched: 1. CDR3 nucleotide sequence: TGTGCCAGCTCACCTACAGGGGAAGAGACCCAGTACTTC. It yields the protein CASSPTGEETQYF.

This clone was picked up a small number of times. This chain connects TRBV6-6 to TRBJ1-3, with D hard to call. This CDR3 has 16 residues. The ends were cut back, 0 bases at V and 0 bases at J, with 9 bases in the middle. Per the germline V gene, CDR1 is MNHNY and CDR2 is SVGAGI (reference sequence). The CDR3 loop is CASSYSFLISGNTIYF. CDR3 in DNA: TGTGCCAGCAGTTACTCGTTCTTAATCTCTGGAAACACCATATATTTT.

The J gene is TRBJ1-1, the V gene TRBV5-4; D is unresolved. V gave up 4 bases and J gave up 7 bases, with 14 bases separating them. Germline V gene lookup returns CDR1 SGHNT and CDR2 YYREEE (reference sequence). The CDR3 contains 13 residues. CDR3 DNA: TGTGCCAGCAGCCTGACTTCCGGGAGTGAAGCTTTCTTT. Translation gives CASSLTSGSEAFF.

The rearrangement links TRBV4-2 to TRBJ2-3, with 8 bases fitting TRBD2. Germline CDR1 LGHNA, CDR2 YNFKEQ. The V segment lost 4 bases and the J segment 2 bases; nucleotides outside the gene matches: 5. CDR3 length: 15 residues. CDR3: CASSPLAGSTDTQYF. DNA of the CDR3: TGTGCCAGCAGCCCGTTAGCGGGGTCCACAGATACGCAGTATTTT.

The V and J genes are TRBV24-1 and TRBJ2-3, with 10 bases matching TRBD2. The CDR3 extends over 16 amino acids. Trimming at V came to 4 bases and at J to 3 bases, leaving 6 bases not matched to a gene. Per germline, CDR1 KGHDR and CDR2 SFDVKD. This chain's CDR3 is CATSDPSGSRTDTQYF. DNA for the CDR3: TGTGCCACCAGTGACCCTAGCGGGAGTCGAACAGATACGCAGTATTTT.